The next 14 T cell receptor beta chains were all read from a single sample in a study of CD4 T cells in relation to SARS-CoV-2 and coronaviruses. The data were produced by immunoSEQ multiplex PCR, yet TCRdb's version contains in-frame clones alone and is incomplete. This table holds approximately 24,000 clones, around 75% found once. Before the COVID-19 pandemic, during about 2011-2019, CD4+ T cells were taken from unexposed donors. Isolation of CD4+ T cells took place after about 9 days in culture. These TCRs are of unknown antigen specificity. Material: CD4+ T cells from PBMCs, cultured in vitro. These receptors came from a human donor in good health.

The chain couples TRBV3-1 (or the pseudogene TRBV3-2) to TRBJ1-3, with no clear D. The germline gives CDR1 LGHDT, CDR2 YNNKEL (reference sequence). The CDR3 runs 14 residues. V lost 4 bases to trimming and J lost 0 bases, with 7 bases between them. The CDR3 DNA sequence: TGTGCCAGCAGCCGGTCAGTCTCTGGAAACACCATATATTTT. It translates to CASSRSVSGNTIYF.

J is TRBJ2-1 and V is TRBV2; 15 bases align to TRBD2. V shed 7 bases and J 10 bases; nucleotides not matched to a gene: 8. CDR3 length: 15 amino acids. The germline gives CDR1 SNHLY, CDR2 FYNNEI. CDR3 protein: CASMGGTSGGNEQFF. The CDR3 bases are TGTGCCAGCATGGGCGGGACTAGCGGGGGGAACGAGCAGTTCTTC.

V and J are TRBV6-2 or TRBV6-3 and TRBJ1-5; D is undetermined. CDR1 and CDR2 from the germline V gene are MNHEY and SVGEGT. The CDR3 loop spans 16 amino acids. Trimming cost V 4 bases and J 2 bases, with 15 bases left between them. Here the CDR3 DNA reads TGTGCCAGCAGTTCCTATGTTATAGTTGGCAATCAGCCCCAGCATTTT. Translation: CASSSYVIVGNQPQHF.

The chain couples TRBV28 to TRBJ1-2, with unresolved D. Trimming pared 5 bases from V and 7 bases from J, leaving 14 bases between. Per the germline V gene, CDR1 is MDHEN and CDR2 is SYDVKM. CDR3 length equals 13 residues. CDR3 bases: TGTGCCAGCAGTAAGGGAAACTATCGTGGCTACACCTTC. Its protein is CASSKGNYRGYTF.

CDR3 bases: TGTGCCAGTAGTATACCCGGGTATGGAAACACCATATATTTT. This encodes CASSIPGYGNTIYF. V usage is TRBV19 and J usage is TRBJ1-3; D gene ambiguous. V was trimmed by 2 bases and J by 3 bases, leaving 8 bases between them. CDR1 is LNHDA, CDR2 SQIVND, per germline (reference sequence). The CDR3 loop spans 14 amino acids.

A single count supports this clone. This rearrangement joins TRBV11-2 to TRBJ2-6, with a tentative D call TRBD2 (6 bases). Between the trimmed V and J ends, which lost 3 bases and 4 bases, there was a span of 13 bases. Germline-derived CDR1 and CDR2 are SGHAT and FQNNGV. There are 16 residues in the CDR3. The CDR3 loop is CASSLELATGANVLTF. The CDR3 DNA sequence: TGTGCCAGCAGCTTGGAACTAGCAACAGGGGCCAACGTCCTGACTTTC.

This rearrangement joins TRBV6-5 to TRBJ1-5, with a possible D match to TRBD1 (6 bases). Germline lookup yields CDR1 MNHEY and CDR2 SVGAGI. CDR3 size: 15 residues. V dropped 5 bases and J dropped 3 bases, with 14 bases sitting between them. The CDR3 protein is CASSPQGYDNQPQHF. The CDR3 coding sequence is TGTGCCAGCAGTCCCCAGGGGTATGACAATCAGCCCCAGCATTTT.

The chain links TRBV3-1 (or the pseudogene TRBV3-2) to TRBJ1-3; TRBD1 agrees at 7 bases. CDR3 length: 16 residues. The germline gives CDR1 LGHDT, CDR2 YNNKEL (reference sequence). The V gene end was trimmed by 4 bases and the J gene end by 0 bases; junction bases not matched to a gene: 6. The CDR3 DNA reads as TGTGCCAGCAGCCCGCGACAGGGCGGCTCTGGAAACACCATATATTTT. Translating it yields CASSPRQGGSGNTIYF.

The gene calls are TRBV7-2 and TRBJ1-2; 7 bases map to TRBD1. The germline V gene encodes CDR1 SGHTA and CDR2 FQGNSA. The V gene end was trimmed by 4 bases and the J gene end by 0 bases; junction bases not matched to a gene: 11. This CDR3 comprises 17 residues. DNA of the CDR3: TGTGCCAGCAGCTCAGAGTTCACAGGGGTCCCTAACTATGGCTACACCTTC. This translates into CASSSEFTGVPNYGYTF.

This chain links TRBV6-5 with TRBJ1-5; 8 bases fit TRBD1. Germline V gene sequence: CDR1 MNHEY, CDR2 SVGAGI. The CDR3 consists of 14 residues. Losses at the gene ends were 6 bases for V and 7 bases for J; bases not matched to a gene: 8. The CDR3 nucleotides read TGTGCCAGCAGCCCCGGACAGGGCAGACAGCCCCAGCATTTT. Encoded protein: CASSPGQGRQPQHF.

This rearrangement joins TRBV5-8 to TRBJ2-6; D might be TRBD1 or TRBD2, each matching 5 bases. The germline V and J ends were trimmed by 6 bases and 0 bases, with 10 bases remaining between them. This CDR3 is built from 15 residues. Germline values: CDR1 SGHTS, CDR2 YDEGEE. In DNA form, the CDR3 reads TGTGCCAGCATCGAGGGGAACTCTGGGGCCAACGTCCTGACTTTC. Protein: CASIEGNSGANVLTF.

V gene TRBV12-3 or TRBV12-4 combines with J gene TRBJ1-3; no reliable D call. This CDR3 region has 13 residues. V dropped 1 base and J dropped 2 bases, with 3 bases sitting between them. This CDR3 reads CASSLGAGNTIYF. In nucleotides, the CDR3 is TGTGCCAGCAGTTTAGGGGCTGGAAACACCATATATTTT.

The V and J genes are TRBV19 and TRBJ2-4; D may be TRBD1 (6 bases). Germline-derived CDR1 and CDR2 are LNHDA and SQIVND (reference sequence). The CDR3 is 16 amino acids. V was shortened by 7 bases and J by 7 bases, with 23 bases between the two germline ends. CDR3 protein: CASTNLEGERRNIQYF. The CDR3 bases are TGTGCCAGTACCAACCTTGAGGGGGAGAGGAGGAACATTCAGTACTTC. Full variable domain (outside the CDR3, taken from reference TRBV19 and TRBJ2-4): DGGITQSPKYLFRKEGQNVTLSCEQNLNHDAMYWYRQDPGQGLRLIYYSQIVNDFQKGDIAEGYSVSREKKESFPLTVTSAQKNPTAFYLCASTNLEGERRNIQYFGAGTRLSVL.

This clone came up a few times. The chain couples TRBV18 to TRBJ2-7, with 8 bases aligning to TRBD2. This CDR3 has 15 amino acids. Germline V CDR1 and CDR2: KGHSH, LQKENI. J gave up 2 bases and V 6 bases, and 9 bases lay outside the gene matches. For the CDR3, the DNA is TGTGCCAGCTCTCGGGGGGGGCAGGGGACCTACGAGCAGTACTTC. Encoded protein: CASSRGGQGTYEQYF.